This T cell receptor beta chain was sequenced for a study of PD-1 blockade in classical Hodgkin lymphoma. Brentuximab vedotin exposure varied among the patients, all of whom had relapsed after autologous stem cell transplantation. Clones were read by immunoSEQ multiplex PCR, and TCRdb kept only the in-frame ones, dropping some. Among 120,000 to 150,000 clones listed, approximately 80% were seen once. Sequencing used peripheral blood mononuclear cells (PBMCs), obtained before the second cycle of nivolumab. The clonotype was recovered from a human donor with classical Hodgkin lymphoma.

The CDR3 coding sequence is TGTGCCAGCAGCCCGGGACCTCAAGAGACCCAGTACTTC. Its protein is CASSPGPQETQYF. The rearrangement links TRBV9 to TRBJ2-5; possibly TRBD1 or TRBD2 for D (5 bases each). Germline CDR1 SGDLS, CDR2 YYNGEE. V lost 4 bases and J 2 bases, leaving 9 bases between the germline ends. The CDR3 runs to 13 residues.